A single sample gave rise to the 25 T cell receptor beta chains below, sequenced in a study of T cell responses to AZD1222 COVID-19 vaccine. Using immunoSEQ multiplex PCR, the repertoire was profiled, and TCRdb retains in-frame clones only, with some absent. The repertoire holds roughly 200,000 clones, with roughly 94% as singletons. The sequenced sample was peripheral blood, obtained 28 days after the second dose of the MenACWY control vaccine. These receptors originate from an adult who received the MenACWY meningococcal vaccine as a control.

The V gene is TRBV5-6, the J gene TRBJ2-6; D is uncertain. Trimming took off 4 bases at V and 1 base at J, with 9 bases between the two ends. This CDR3 comprises 15 residues. The germline V gene encodes CDR1 SGHDT and CDR2 YYEEEE. The CDR3 DNA follows: TGTGCCAGCAGCGTACCCCTATCTGGGGCCAACGTCCTGACTTTC. Protein sequence: CASSVPLSGANVLTF.

The chain carries TRBV27 and TRBJ2-1; 11 nucleotides match TRBD1. The CDR3 is 16 residues long. Per germline, CDR1 MNHEY and CDR2 SMNVEV (reference sequence). The V gene end was trimmed by 5 bases and the J gene end by 4 bases; junction bases not matched to a gene: 7. The DNA for the CDR3 is TGTGCCAGCAGTCGCCCGGGACAGGGGGTGTACAATGAGCAGTTCTTC. Its translation: CASSRPGQGVYNEQFF.

This sequence joins TRBV7-2 and TRBJ2-7; D is undetermined. The ends were cut back, 3 bases at V and 3 bases at J, with 15 bases in the middle. Germline V gives CDR1 SGHTA, CDR2 FQGNSA. The CDR3 totals 15 residues. The CDR3 here is CASSLWQAANYEQYF. CDR3 bases: TGTGCCAGCAGCTTGTGGCAGGCCGCAAACTACGAGCAGTACTTC.

The chain has TRBV19 and TRBJ1-1; no clear D gene. CDR3 length equals 10 residues. Germline V CDR1 and CDR2: LNHDA, SQIVND (reference sequence). V lost 7 bases, J lost 10 bases, and 10 bases lay in between. The CDR3 loop is CASIKGGAFF. The CDR3 region has the DNA TGTGCCAGTATCAAAGGTGGAGCTTTCTTT.

The CDR3 loop reads CASTRGPYEQYF. CDR3 coding DNA: TGTGCCAGCACAAGGGGGCCCTACGAGCAGTACTTC. The chain links TRBV2 to TRBJ2-7; 7 positions agree with TRBD1. The CDR3 is 12 residues long. V shed 7 bases, J shed 2 bases, and the junction held 2 bases outside the gene matches. Germline CDR1 and CDR2: SNHLY and FYNNEI.

The chain links TRBV5-1 to TRBJ1-2; 8 nucleotides agree with TRBD1. After removal of 4 bases from V and 7 bases from J, the junction contained 12 bases not matched to a gene. The CDR3 is 15 amino acids. In germline, CDR1 is SGHRS, CDR2 YFSETQ. The DNA of the CDR3 is TGCGCCAGCAGCATACGGACAGGGAGTACTGGTGGCTACACCTTC. Protein: CASSIRTGSTGGYTF. Full variable domain (remainder filled in from reference TRBV5-1 and TRBJ1-2): KAGVTQTPRYLIKTRGQQVTLSCSPISGHRSVSWYQQTPGQGLQFLFEYFSETQRNKGNFPGRFSGRQFSNSRSEMNVSTLELGDSALYLCASSIRTGSTGGYTFGSGTRLTVV.

Remarks on this clone: This same CDR3 is encoded by further DNA sequences in the sample. This chain uses TRBV11-2 with TRBJ2-7; 8 nucleotides align to TRBD2. Looked up from germline, CDR1 is SGHAT and CDR2 is FQNNGV. V lost 2 bases, J lost 0 bases, and 0 bases stayed unmatched. CDR3 length: 14 residues. The CDR3 here is CASSLTSGSYEQYF. The CDR3, as DNA: TGTGCCAGCAGCTTAACTAGCGGCTCCTACGAGCAGTACTTC.

Here the CDR3 reads CASSYRRDRRSQPQHF. The CDR3 nucleotides read TGTGCCAGCAGTTATCGGAGGGACAGAAGAAGTCAGCCCCAGCATTTT. V is TRBV6-2 or TRBV6-3 and J is TRBJ1-5; TRBD1 matches at 7 bases. Germline V gives CDR1 MNHEY, CDR2 SVGEGT. The CDR3 consists of 16 residues. The ends lost 3 bases at V and 6 bases at J; junction bases unmatched: 11.

This sequence joins TRBV5-1 and TRBJ1-2; 7 bases map to TRBD1. This CDR3 contains 13 residues. V trimming: 2 bases; J trimming: 8 bases; junction bases outside the gene matches: 6. CDR1 is SGHRS and CDR2 is YFSETQ in the germline V gene. The CDR3 sequence is CASSFTGEGGYTF. In DNA, the CDR3 is TGCGCCAGCAGCTTCACAGGGGAGGGAGGCTACACCTTC. Complete variable domain (other parts from reference TRBV5-1 and TRBJ1-2): KAGVTQTPRYLIKTRGQQVTLSCSPISGHRSVSWYQQTPGQGLQFLFEYFSETQRNKGNFPGRFSGRQFSNSRSEMNVSTLELGDSALYLCASSFTGEGGYTFGSGTRLTVV.

The chain is built from TRBV7-3 and TRBJ2-3; D gene ambiguous. The V gene lost 6 bases and the J gene lost 3 bases, with 10 bases spanning the gap. This CDR3 is 13 amino acids long. Germline V lookup: CDR1 SGHTA, CDR2 FQGTGA. CDR3 bases: TGTGCCAGCAGAAGGGTCTCGACAGATACGCAGTATTTT. Its protein is CASRRVSTDTQYF.

This rearrangement joins TRBV28 to TRBJ1-2, with 8 bases identical to TRBD1. The CDR3 spans 18 residues. The ends lost 5 bases at V and 3 bases at J; junction bases unmatched: 17. Germline CDR1 reads MDHEN; CDR2 reads SYDVKM. The CDR3 protein is CASSTLMTGVTHYYGYTF. The CDR3 bases are TGTGCCAGCAGTACCCTGATGACAGGGGTTACTCACTACTATGGCTACACCTTC.

This chain connects TRBV28 to TRBJ2-1; 12 bases are shared with TRBD2. The junction had 7 bases not matched to a gene; V was cut back by 0 bases and J by 7 bases. Germline V gives CDR1 MDHEN, CDR2 SYDVKM. The CDR3 contains 17 residues. The CDR3 protein is CASSLWASGGALNEQFF. The CDR3 bases are TGTGCCAGCAGTTTATGGGCTAGCGGGGGGGCCTTGAATGAGCAGTTCTTC.

The rearrangement uses TRBV29-1 and TRBJ1-3; 8 bases align to TRBD1. The V gene's germline CDR1 is SQVTM and CDR2 ANQGSEA. There are 15 residues in the CDR3. V lost 6 bases and J lost 2; bases outside the gene matches: 9. The CDR3 reads CSVDLGQGAGNTIYF. Here the CDR3 DNA reads TGCAGCGTAGACCTCGGACAGGGTGCTGGAAACACCATATATTTT. Looking up the rest from reference TRBV29-1 and TRBJ1-3 gives the full variable domain: SAVISQKPSRDICQRGTSLTIQCQVDSQVTMMFWYRQQPGQSLTLIATANQGSEATYESGFVIDKFPISRPNLTFSTLTVSNMSPEDSSIYLCSVDLGQGAGNTIYFGEGSWLTVV.

The V call is TRBV19, the J call TRBJ2-5, with a weak D call TRBD2 (6 bases). This CDR3 has 13 amino acids. The V gene lost 8 bases and the J gene lost 4 bases, with 14 bases spanning the gap. The germline V gene encodes CDR1 LNHDA and CDR2 SQIVND (reference sequence). CDR3: CASSDGGGETQYF. As DNA, the CDR3 is TGTGCCAGTTCCGACGGGGGAGGAGAGACCCAGTACTTC. Full variable domain (remainder filled in from reference TRBV19 and TRBJ2-5): DGGITQSPKYLFRKEGQNVTLSCEQNLNHDAMYWYRQDPGQGLRLIYYSQIVNDFQKGDIAEGYSVSREKKESFPLTVTSAQKNPTAFYLCASSDGGGETQYFGPGTRLLVL.

The chain is built from TRBV2 and TRBJ2-3, with 7 bases matching TRBD2. V shed 4 bases and J 1 base; nucleotides not matched to a gene: 8. The CDR3 sequence is 16 residues long. Looked up from germline, CDR1 is SNHLY and CDR2 is FYNNEI. CDR3 bases: TGTGCCAGCAGTGCCCCTGGGGCGGGGGGCACAGATACGCAGTATTTT. This codes for CASSAPGAGGTDTQYF.

This chain joins TRBV5-4 and TRBJ2-3; 12 bases map to TRBD2. The CDR3 covers 15 residues. The germline gives CDR1 SGHNT, CDR2 YYREEE (reference sequence). Losses at the gene ends were 1 base for V and 7 bases for J; bases not matched to a gene: 4. The CDR3 DNA follows: TGTGCCAGCAGCTTGTCGCTAGCGGGGGGGTATACGCAGTATTTT. Encoded protein: CASSLSLAGGYTQYF.

CDR3: CASSVGQGGTGELFF. The CDR3 DNA is TGTGCCAGCAGCGTTGGTCAGGGAGGCACCGGGGAGCTGTTTTTT. V gene TRBV9 combines with J gene TRBJ2-2; tentatively, D is TRBD2 (6 bases). The CDR3 runs 15 residues. The V end was cut by 2 bases, the J end by 4 bases, with 12 bases between. Germline V gene lookup returns CDR1 SGDLS and CDR2 YYNGEE.

The chain's CDR3 is CASSLKGIYGYTF. The CDR3, as DNA: TGTGCCAGCAGCTTAAAGGGGATCTATGGCTACACCTTC. V is TRBV7-2 and J is TRBJ1-2; possible D gene TRBD1, 5 bases. Trimming left V 2 bases short and J 4 bases short, with 8 bases between. Germline V gene lookup returns CDR1 SGHTA and CDR2 FQGNSA. CDR3 length: 13 amino acids.

This clone was seen just once. The chain joins TRBV11-1 to TRBJ1-3; no definite D call. V gave up 5 bases and J gave up 0 bases, with 11 bases separating them. The germline V gene has CDR1 SGHAT and CDR2 FQDESV (reference sequence). This CDR3 is 15 amino acids long. The chain's CDR3 is CASSIDTVSGNTIYF. In DNA form, the CDR3 reads TGTGCCAGCAGCATCGACACCGTCTCTGGAAACACCATATATTTT.

The CDR3, as DNA: TGTGCCAGCAAGGGTAGGGTTGATGGCTACACCTTC. This codes for CASKGRVDGYTF. The chain employs TRBV2 and TRBJ1-2; no reliable D call. The CDR3 contains 12 residues. The germline V gene has CDR1 SNHLY and CDR2 FYNNEI. With 7 bases removed from V and 6 bases from J, the gap between germline ends came to 12 bases.

This clone was seen just once. V is TRBV3-1 (or the pseudogene TRBV3-2) and J is TRBJ2-2; no clear D. V was cut by 4 bases and J by 6 bases, with 6 bases left in between. Germline CDR1 LGHDT, CDR2 YNNKEL (reference sequence). The CDR3 runs to 12 residues. As DNA, the CDR3 is TGTGCCAGCAGCCTGGCTGCCGGGGAGCTGTTTTTT. It is translated as CASSLAAGELFF.

The chain is built from TRBV18 and TRBJ2-1, with D possibly matching TRBD2 (6 bases). Germline loops: CDR1 KGHSH, CDR2 LQKENI. Deletions cut 5 bases from V and 1 base from J, with 15 bases between. The length of the CDR3 is 16 residues. CDR3 DNA: TGTGCCAGCTCATTCCTCAAGGCGGGATCCTACAATGAGCAGTTCTTC. It yields the protein CASSFLKAGSYNEQFF.

The chain uses TRBV5-1 and TRBJ2-7; 8 bases match TRBD1. The V gene end was trimmed by 3 bases and the J gene end by 5 bases; junction bases not matched to a gene: 10. CDR3 size: 15 residues. Germline assignment: CDR1 SGHRS and CDR2 YFSETQ. CDR3 residues: CASSWGTGPPNEQYF. CDR3 nucleotides: TGCGCCAGCAGCTGGGGGACAGGCCCCCCAAACGAGCAGTACTTC.

This clone was recorded only once. The chain links TRBV28 to TRBJ2-1; D is unclear. The CDR3 has 12 residues. V gave up 6 bases and J gave up 4 bases, with 7 bases separating them. CDR1 is MDHEN and CDR2 is SYDVKM in the germline V gene. CDR3 loop: CASRNLYNEQFF. The CDR3 DNA reads as TGTGCCAGCAGAAACTTATACAATGAGCAGTTCTTC. The variable domain in full, completed from reference TRBV28 and TRBJ2-1, reads DVKVTQSSRYLVKRTGEKVFLECVQDMDHENMFWYRQDPGLGLRLIYFSYDVKMKEKGDIPEGYSVSREKKERFSLILESASTNQTSMYLCASRNLYNEQFFGPGTRLTVL.

The chain links TRBV6-1 to TRBJ2-5; TRBD2 aligns across 7 bases. This CDR3 contains 16 residues. The trim removed 0 bases at V and 3 bases at J, leaving 7 bases unmatched. Germline CDR1 reads MNHNS; CDR2 reads SASEGT. CDR3 residues: CASSEALGLAEETQYF. The CDR3 nucleotides are TGTGCCAGCAGTGAAGCGCTTGGGCTAGCGGAAGAGACCCAGTACTTC.